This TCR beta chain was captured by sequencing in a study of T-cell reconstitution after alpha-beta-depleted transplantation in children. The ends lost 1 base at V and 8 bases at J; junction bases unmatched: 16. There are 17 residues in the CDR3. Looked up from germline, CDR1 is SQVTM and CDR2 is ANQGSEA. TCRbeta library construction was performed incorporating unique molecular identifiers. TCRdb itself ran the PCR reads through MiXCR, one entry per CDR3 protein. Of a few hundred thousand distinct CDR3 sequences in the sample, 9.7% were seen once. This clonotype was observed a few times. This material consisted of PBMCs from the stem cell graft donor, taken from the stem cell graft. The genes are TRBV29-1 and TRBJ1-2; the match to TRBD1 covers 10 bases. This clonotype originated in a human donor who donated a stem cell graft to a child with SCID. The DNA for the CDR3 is TGCAGCGTTGAAGGCGGGACAGGGGCCCTTCCGGGCGGGGGCTACACCTTC. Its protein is CSVEGGTGALPGGGYTF.